These 27 T cell receptor beta chains were all obtained from the same sample, sequenced in a study of spatial heterogeneity in lung cancer. MiXCR was run by TCRdb on the 5' RACE reads, yielding one entry per CDR3 protein. This repertoire shows 85,000 to 100,000 distinct CDR3 sequences, roughly 21% found once; its top ten account for around a fifth. The sample's time point: blood at routine non-recurrence follow-up after resection. Sample: PBMCs, taken at follow-up. The receptors derive from a male donor with early-stage non-small cell lung cancer.

On this clonotype: A junction end diverges from the germline sequence, so it may reflect a read error. This sequence joins TRBV11-2 and TRBJ2-3; no definite D call. Germline-derived CDR1 and CDR2 are SGHAT and FQNNGV. The CDR3 loop spans 13 amino acids. The CDR3 sequence: CVSSPGDTDTQYF. The DNA of the CDR3 is TGTGTCAGCAGCCCTGGGGACACAGATACGCAGTATTTT.

Judged by abundance, this clonotype is medium-sized. This chain links TRBV24-1 with TRBJ2-3; 9 bases are a match to TRBD2. The CDR3 spans 17 residues. The trim removed 4 bases at V and 0 bases at J, leaving 7 bases unmatched. Germline assignment: CDR1 KGHDR and CDR2 SFDVKD. CDR3 coding DNA: TGTGCCACCAGTGACTCGGGACTAGCTGACAGCACAGATACGCAGTATTTT. Its translation: CATSDSGLADSTDTQYF.

V and J are TRBV15 and TRBJ2-2, with TRBD1 as a possible D gene (8 bases). From germline, CDR1 is LNHNV and CDR2 YYDKDF (reference sequence). V dropped 0 bases and J dropped 4 bases, with 21 bases sitting between them. The CDR3 consists of 19 residues. CDR3 DNA sequence: TGTGCCACCAGCAGAGATCTCCCATGGACAGGGAGGGTCACCGGGGAGCTGTTTTTT. Its translation: CATSRDLPWTGRVTGELFF. The full variable domain, rest sourced from reference TRBV15 and TRBJ2-2, is DAMVIQNPRYQVTQFGKPVTLSCSQTLNHNVMYWYQQKSSQAPKLLFHYYDKDFNNEADTPDNFQSRRPNTSFCFLDIRSPGLGDTAMYLCATSRDLPWTGRVTGELFFGEGSRLTVL.

This clonotype was observed a few times. The chain carries TRBV11-2 and TRBJ1-1, with D hard to call. V was trimmed by 0 bases and J by 11 bases, leaving 10 bases between them. Per the germline V gene, CDR1 is SGHAT and CDR2 is FQNNGV. This CDR3 has 12 residues. CDR3 sequence: CASSLDQRRAFF. The DNA of the CDR3 is TGTGCCAGCAGCTTAGATCAAAGGAGGGCTTTCTTT.

This clonotype was detected only a few times. The rearrangement joins TRBV7-9 to TRBJ1-4; D is unclear. This CDR3 contains 15 residues. The V end lost 1 base, the J end lost 3 bases, and 9 bases lay between the germline ends. Germline V gene lookup returns CDR1 SEHNR and CDR2 FQNEAQ (reference sequence). The CDR3 sequence is CASSLEGQANEKLFF. CDR3 DNA: TGTGCCAGCAGCTTAGAGGGCCAGGCTAATGAAAAACTGTTTTTT.

The rearrangement links TRBV29-1 to TRBJ1-1; D call uncertain. The CDR3 length is 12 residues. Trimming cost V 2 bases and J 6 bases, with 10 bases left between them. The germline gives CDR1 SQVTM, CDR2 ANQGSEA. CDR3 amino acids: CSVESDVPEAFF. For the CDR3, the DNA is TGCAGCGTTGAATCTGACGTCCCTGAAGCTTTCTTT.

Turning to this clonotype: One end of the junction varies from germline; a read error may be responsible. V and J are TRBV24-1 and TRBJ2-2; D is uncertain. The CDR3 is made up of 16 amino acids. In germline, CDR1 is KGHDR, CDR2 SFDVKD. The CDR3 DNA is TGTGCCACCAGTGATTTGGAGACATATAACATCGGGGAGCTGTTTTTT. Amino acids: CATSDLETYNIGELFF.

This clonotype was seen a few times. The chain recombines TRBV12-3 or TRBV12-4 with TRBJ1-2, with D unclear. The CDR3 has 13 residues. The ends were cut back, 0 bases at V and 12 bases at J, with 14 bases in the middle. The CDR3 DNA follows: TGTGCCAGCAGTTTAGCGCACGGGGAGCCTCACACCTTC. Its protein is CASSLAHGEPHTF.

The chain recombines TRBV18 with TRBJ1-5; D not resolved. V was clipped by 2 bases and J by 2 bases, with 10 bases between them. Per the germline V gene, CDR1 is KGHSH and CDR2 is LQKENI. The CDR3 contains 15 residues. DNA of the CDR3: TGTGCCAGCTCACCATCGGGCAGCCGCAATCAGCCCCAGCATTTT. It yields the protein CASSPSGSRNQPQHF.

The V and J genes are TRBV6-5 and TRBJ1-1; TRBD1 matches 7 bases. Germline V gives CDR1 MNHEY, CDR2 SVGAGI. The CDR3 runs 12 residues. V lost 11 bases to trimming and J lost 1 base; unmatched junction nucleotides: 4. The CDR3 DNA reads TGTGCCGCCCAGGGGGGGAACACTGAAGCTTTCTTT. Residues: CAAQGGNTEAFF.

This clonotype was seen more than once but under ten times. The genes are TRBV24-1 and TRBJ2-1, with 8 bases identical to TRBD1. In germline, CDR1 is KGHDR, CDR2 SFDVKD. Unmatched junction bases numbered 6, after V lost 5 bases and J lost 7 bases. This CDR3 has 14 amino acids. Here the CDR3 reads CATSATTGVNEQFF. The CDR3 nucleotides read TGTGCCACCAGTGCTACGACAGGGGTAAATGAGCAGTTCTTC.

CDR3 loop: CASTSGLAGSYEQYF. The CDR3 nucleotides read TGTGCCAGCACCTCGGGACTAGCGGGATCCTACGAGCAGTACTTC. The J gene is TRBJ2-7, the V gene TRBV7-2; TRBD2 matches 13 bases. Trimming took 7 bases from V and 1 from J; bases not matched to a gene: 4. The germline V gene encodes CDR1 SGHTA and CDR2 FQGNSA. The CDR3 has 15 amino acids.

This clonotype was observed a few times. This chain joins TRBV12-3 or TRBV12-4 and TRBJ2-3; TRBD1 aligns across 10 bases. The ends lost 6 bases at V and 4 bases at J; junction bases unmatched: 7. The CDR3 totals 15 residues. CDR3 loop: CASSIDRGQADTQYF. The CDR3, as DNA: TGTGCCAGCAGCATAGACAGGGGGCAGGCAGATACGCAGTATTTT.

The chain recombines TRBV7-2 with TRBJ1-5; D is ambiguous. CDR1 is SGHTA and CDR2 is FQGNSA in the germline V gene. This CDR3 is 14 amino acids long. The germline V and J ends were trimmed by 8 bases and 3 bases, with 14 bases remaining between them. CDR3 bases: TGTGCCAGCTCCGGAGGGATACTCAATCAGCCCCAGCATTTT. Protein sequence: CASSGGILNQPQHF.

This clonotype was counted between two and nine times. The chain joins TRBV3-1 to TRBJ2-4; weak D call: TRBD1 (6 bases). Germline V gene sequence: CDR1 LGHDT, CDR2 YNNKEL (reference sequence). The CDR3 has 14 residues. Trimming pared 4 bases from V and 5 bases from J, leaving 12 bases between. CDR3 residues: CASSRRTVENIQYF. The CDR3 nucleotides are TGTGCCAGCAGCCGAAGGACAGTGGAAAACATTCAGTACTTC.

A few counts support this clonotype. The gene calls are TRBV12-3 or TRBV12-4 and TRBJ1-2; D is uncertain. The V end lost 6 bases, the J end lost 2 bases, and 4 bases lay between the germline ends. The CDR3 is 11 residues long. The CDR3 DNA reads as TGTGCCAGCAGAGAGAACTATGGCTACACCTTC. It encodes CASRENYGYTF.

The chain has TRBV25-1 and TRBJ1-1; D perhaps matches TRBD1 (5 bases). Germline V gives CDR1 MGHDK, CDR2 SYGVNS. The CDR3 runs to 14 residues. Trimming shortened V by 4 bases and J by 12 bases, and 21 bases separated the two germline ends. CDR3 residues: CASSVSGTAQVSFF. The CDR3 DNA reads TGTGCCAGCAGTGTCTCCGGGACGGCCCAGGTGTCTTTCTTT. Full variable domain (missing parts from reference TRBV25-1 and TRBJ1-1): EADIYQTPRYLVIGTGKKITLECSQTMGHDKMYWYQQDPGMELHLIHYSYGVNSTEKGDLSSESTVSRIRTEHFPLTLESARPSHTSQYLCASSVSGTAQVSFFGQGTRLTVV.

This clonotype showed up just a few times. The rearrangement links TRBV19 to TRBJ1-6, with D unresolved. The CDR3 covers 14 residues. Germline loops: CDR1 LNHDA, CDR2 SQIVND (reference sequence). V was trimmed by 5 bases and J by 7 bases, leaving 12 bases between them. The CDR3 DNA reads as TGTGCCAGTAGTGAGGACGGTGCGAATTCACCCCTCCACTTT. Amino acids: CASSEDGANSPLHF.

The J gene is TRBJ1-5, the V gene TRBV20-1, with a possible D match to TRBD1 (6 bases). This CDR3 has 13 residues. V was cut by 3 bases and J by 6 bases, with 12 bases left in between. Germline CDR1 is DFQATT and CDR2 is SNEGSKA (reference sequence). CDR3 sequence (DNA): TGCAGTGCTAGGGGGGGCGCGGGTCAGCCCCAGCATTTT. This encodes CSARGGAGQPQHF.

This chain joins TRBV3-1 and TRBJ2-1; D possibly corresponds to TRBD2 (6 bases). In germline, CDR1 is LGHDT, CDR2 YNNKEL (reference sequence). The CDR3 is made up of 19 amino acids. V dropped 4 bases and J dropped 7 bases, with 29 bases sitting between them. The CDR3 spells CASSPGALLASRLNNEQFF. The CDR3 DNA sequence: TGTGCCAGCAGCCCTGGGGCCCTACTAGCCTCGCGGCTTAATAATGAGCAGTTCTTC.

This clonotype has only a few counts. The chain combines TRBV7-2 with TRBJ1-2, with a possible D match to TRBD1 (5 bases). V was clipped by 1 base and J by 6 bases, with 15 bases between them. Germline V gene sequence: CDR1 SGHTA, CDR2 FQGNSA. The CDR3 extends over 15 amino acids. The CDR3 spells CASSLVQGGSNGYTF. CDR3 nucleotides: TGTGCCAGCAGCTTAGTGCAGGGTGGCTCGAATGGCTACACCTTC.

This chain connects TRBV2 to TRBJ2-2; 8 positions agree with TRBD1. V lost 5 bases to trimming and J lost 0 bases; unmatched junction nucleotides: 2. The CDR3 totals 15 residues. Per the germline V gene, CDR1 is SNHLY and CDR2 is FYNNEI. The CDR3: CASSLDRANTGELFF. CDR3 in DNA: TGTGCCAGCAGTCTGGACAGGGCGAACACCGGGGAGCTGTTTTTT.

This clonotype was counted at least ten times. This sequence joins TRBV6-2 or TRBV6-3 and TRBJ1-1; D may be TRBD1 (5 bases). Trimming left V 6 bases short and J 5 bases short, with 22 bases between. The CDR3 consists of 16 residues. Germline-derived CDR1 and CDR2 are MNHEY and SVGEGT. CDR3 region: CASSRPASGRETEAFF. In DNA, the CDR3 is TGTGCCAGCAGCCGCCCGGCATCGGGCAGGGAGACTGAAGCTTTCTTT.

As DNA, the CDR3 is TGTGCCAGTAGTATTCCAGGGTACTCTGGGGCCAACGTCCTGACTTTC. It translates to CASSIPGYSGANVLTF. The V and J genes are TRBV19 and TRBJ2-6; D possibly corresponds to TRBD1 (5 bases). This CDR3 is built from 16 residues. Per the germline V gene, CDR1 is LNHDA and CDR2 is SQIVND (reference sequence). V lost 3 bases and J lost 0, with 9 bases in between.

This chain links TRBV24-1 with TRBJ2-5; D may match TRBD1 or TRBD2 (6 bases each). The V end lost 9 bases, the J end lost 1 base, and 11 bases lay between the germline ends. CDR3 length: 13 amino acids. Germline CDR1 and CDR2: KGHDR and SFDVKD. CDR3: CATQPGAQETQYF. The CDR3 coding sequence is TGTGCCACCCAACCGGGGGCCCAAGAGACCCAGTACTTC.

This clonotype was counted a few times. This chain links TRBV6-2 or TRBV6-3 with TRBJ2-2; 8 nucleotides align to TRBD1. CDR3 length: 16 amino acids. The germline V gene has CDR1 MNHEY and CDR2 SVGEGT. V lost 4 bases to trimming and J lost 2 bases; unmatched junction nucleotides: 6. CDR3 nucleotides: TGTGCCAGCAGTTCAGGGGGGACAGGCAACACCGGGGAGCTGTTTTTT. Translated: CASSSGGTGNTGELFF.

This chain connects TRBV6-1 to TRBJ2-5, with 8 bases aligning to TRBD1. The length of the CDR3 is 15 residues. Trimming cost V 5 bases and J 2 bases; bases outside gene matches: 7. CDR1 is MNHNS and CDR2 is SASEGT in the germline V gene. Written as DNA, the CDR3 is TGTGCCAGCAGTTTCAGGGGGCGAAGTCAAGAGACCCAGTACTTC. Its protein is CASSFRGRSQETQYF.